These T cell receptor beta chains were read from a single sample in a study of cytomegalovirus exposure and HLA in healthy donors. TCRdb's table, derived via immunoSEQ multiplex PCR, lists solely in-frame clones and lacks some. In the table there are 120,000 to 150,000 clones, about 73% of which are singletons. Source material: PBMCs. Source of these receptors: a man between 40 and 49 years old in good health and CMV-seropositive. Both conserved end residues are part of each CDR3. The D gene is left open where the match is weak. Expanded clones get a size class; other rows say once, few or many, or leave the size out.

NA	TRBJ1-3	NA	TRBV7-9	TGTGCCAGCAGCTTAGTCGAGGACACCATATATTTT	CASSLVEDTIYF
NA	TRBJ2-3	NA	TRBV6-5	TGTGCCAGCGGGAGTTCTATAGATACGCAGTATTTT	CASGSSIDTQYF
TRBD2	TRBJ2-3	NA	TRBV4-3	TGCGCCAGCAGCCATGAGGGAGGGCCGGATCGGTACACAGATACGCAGTATTTT	CASSHEGGPDRYTDTQYF
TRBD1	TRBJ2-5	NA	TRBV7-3	TGTGCCAGCAGCTTCACAGGGACAGGGGCCAGAGAGACCCAGTACTTC	CASSFTGTGARETQYF
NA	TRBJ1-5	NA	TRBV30	TGTGCCTGGAGTTTATGGGGGGTCAATCAGCCCCAGCATTTT	CAWSLWGVNQPQHF
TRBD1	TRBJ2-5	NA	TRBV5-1	TGCGCCAGCTGGGGACAGGTTGGGCAAGAGACCCAGTACTTC	CASWGQVGQETQYF
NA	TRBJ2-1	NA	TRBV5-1	TGCGCCAGCAGCTTGGGTGCTAGTACCAATGAGCAGTTCTTC	CASSLGASTNEQFF
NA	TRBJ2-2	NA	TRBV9	TGTGCCAGCAGCGTAGCTAGCGCGAGCACCGGGGAGCTGTTTTTT	CASSVASASTGELFF
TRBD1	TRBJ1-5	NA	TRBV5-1	TGCGCCAGCAGCTTAACCACAGGGGGCCTGTGGCCCCAGCATTTT	CASSLTTGGLWPQHF
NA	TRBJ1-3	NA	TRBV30	TGTGCCTGGACCTACACCCGACAGAAGATCATATCTGGAAACACCATATATTTT	CAWTYTRQKIISGNTIYF
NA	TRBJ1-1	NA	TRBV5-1	TGCGCCAGCAGCATTGACAGCCGGAACACTGAAGCTTTCTTT	CASSIDSRNTEAFF
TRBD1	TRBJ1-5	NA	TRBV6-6	TGTGCCACCTGTCCGACAGGGGGCAATCAGCCCCAGCATTTT	CATCPTGGNQPQHF
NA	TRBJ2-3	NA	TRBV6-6	TGTGCCAGCAGTGGTCCGGGTCACACAGATACGCAGTATTTT	CASSGPGHTDTQYF
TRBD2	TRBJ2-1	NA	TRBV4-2	TGTGCCAGCAGCCAAGATACCAGCGGGAGCTCCTACAATGAGCAGTTCTTC	CASSQDTSGSSYNEQFF
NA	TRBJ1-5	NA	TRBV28	TGTGCCAGCAGAGGAGTCTATAGCAATCAGCCCCAGCATTTT	CASRGVYSNQPQHF
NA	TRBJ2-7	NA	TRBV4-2	TGTGCCAGCAGCCAAGAAATGGCCAGGGCTTACGAGCAGTACTTC	CASSQEMARAYEQYF
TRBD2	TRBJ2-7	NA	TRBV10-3	TGTGCCATCAGTGACCCCCGGACTAGCGGGAGGTACGAGCAGTACTTC	CAISDPRTSGRYEQYF
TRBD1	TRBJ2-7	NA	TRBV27	TGTGCCAGCAGTCCGGGACAGGGGGCGAGCGAGCAGTACTTC	CASSPGQGASEQYF
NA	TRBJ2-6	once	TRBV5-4	TGTGCCAGCAGCTTAGCGAGCTCTGGGGCCAACGTCCTGACTTTC	CASSLASSGANVLTF
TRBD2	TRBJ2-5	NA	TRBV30	TGTGCCCGCCGAGCGGGAGCTGGAGAGACCCAGTACTTC	CARRAGAGETQYF
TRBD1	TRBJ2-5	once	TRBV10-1	TGCGCCAGCAAGAGACAGGGGGAAGAGACCCAGTACTTC	CASKRQGEETQYF
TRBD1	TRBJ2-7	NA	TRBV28	TGTGCCAGCAGCCTTACCGGGACAGGGCGGTACGAGCAGTACTTC	CASSLTGTGRYEQYF